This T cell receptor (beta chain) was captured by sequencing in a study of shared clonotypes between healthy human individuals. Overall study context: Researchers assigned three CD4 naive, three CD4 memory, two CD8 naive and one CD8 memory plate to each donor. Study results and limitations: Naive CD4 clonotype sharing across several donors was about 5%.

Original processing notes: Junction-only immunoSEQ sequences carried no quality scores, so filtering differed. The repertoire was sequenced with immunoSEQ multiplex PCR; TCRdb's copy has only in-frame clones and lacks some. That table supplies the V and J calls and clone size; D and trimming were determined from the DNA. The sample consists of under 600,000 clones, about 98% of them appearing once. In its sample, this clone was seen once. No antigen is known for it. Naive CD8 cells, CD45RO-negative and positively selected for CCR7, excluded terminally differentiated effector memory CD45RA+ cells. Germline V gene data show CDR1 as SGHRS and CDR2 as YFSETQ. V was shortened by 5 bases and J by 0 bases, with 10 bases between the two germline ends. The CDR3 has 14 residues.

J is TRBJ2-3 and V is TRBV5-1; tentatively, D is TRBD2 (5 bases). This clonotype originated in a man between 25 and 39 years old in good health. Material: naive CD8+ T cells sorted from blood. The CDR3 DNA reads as TGCGCCAGCAGGGAGGAGGCTAGCACAGATACGCAGTATTTT. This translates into CASREEASTDTQYF.